Given below is one T cell receptor (beta chain) in context. Its antigen is not known. The data stem from a study of cytomegalovirus exposure and HLA in healthy donors. A multiplex PCR was run with 60 Vbeta primers and 13 Jbeta primers. Measured with immunoSEQ multiplex PCR; TCRdb has only the in-frame clones, and not every one. Of fewer than 350,000 clones listed, about 90% were seen once; the top ten hold roughly 2%. Germline V gene lookup returns CDR1 WSHSY and CDR2 SAAADI. V lost 4 bases and J 1 base, leaving 14 bases between the germline ends. The length of the CDR3 is 15 residues. Study findings and constraints: Near-uniform donor sequencing depth was presumed by presence/absence analyses. A further, later analysis showed that HLA-associated TCR beta chains (compared with equally common others) were more clonally expanded.

Sequences were obtained from PBMCs. The V gene is TRBV10-2, the J gene TRBJ2-7; weak D call: TRBD1 (5 bases). This sequence originates from a young woman in good health and CMV-seronegative. CDR3 sequence reads: CASSGTQVPSYEQYF. The CDR3 coding sequence is TGCGCCAGCAGTGGCACACAGGTTCCGTCCTACGAGCAGTACTTC.